This T cell receptor (beta chain) appears in the sequencing data of a study of T cells in localized non-small cell lung cancer. TCRdb's copy holds only in-frame clones and misses some; the assay was immunoSEQ multiplex PCR. Of over 35,000 clones in the sample, 81% were seen once. V trimming: 9 bases; J trimming: 2 bases; junction bases outside the gene matches: 6. The germline gives CDR1 MNHEY, CDR2 SMNVEV (reference sequence). The CDR3 sequence is 13 residues long. Regarding the study as a whole: Uninvolved neighboring lung showed the greatest T cell clonality, exceeding tumor. A higher density of T cells in blood coincided with extended overall survival. The study detected a median roughly 57 of the top 100 tumor clones in adjacent lung.

With regard to this clone: The antigen is undetermined.

This chain connects TRBV27 to TRBJ2-7; 8 nucleotides align to TRBD1. This specimen consisted of peripheral blood mononuclear cells, obtained before any cancer treatment. The sequence was obtained from a male donor older than 55 with stage II lung adenocarcinoma. Here the CDR3 reads CASLTGAPYEQYF. For the CDR3, the DNA is TGTGCCAGTTTGACAGGGGCACCCTACGAGCAGTACTTC.